Presented here are 28 T cell receptor beta chains from one specimen sequenced in a study of cytomegalovirus exposure and HLA in healthy donors. PCR employed 60 Vbeta and 13 Jbeta primers. TCRdb's table, derived via immunoSEQ multiplex PCR, lists solely in-frame clones and lacks some. This table has some 160,000 clones, roughly 85% appearing once. Material for sequencing was PBMCs. These receptors all stem from a man aged 30 to 39 in good health and CMV-seropositive.

The chain carries TRBV27 and TRBJ2-1; TRBD2 aligns across 8 bases. Trimming took 6 bases from V and 7 from J; bases not matched to a gene: 5. Germline V gene lookup returns CDR1 MNHEY and CDR2 SMNVEV (reference sequence). The CDR3 is made up of 13 amino acids. For the CDR3, the DNA is TGTGCCAGCAGGAGCTCTAGCGGGAATGAGCAGTTCTTC. This gives the protein CASRSSSGNEQFF.

The chain has TRBV9 and TRBJ2-3; D might be TRBD2 (5 bases). The CDR3 contains 15 residues. V gave up 2 bases and J gave up 3 bases, with 13 bases separating them. Germline V gives CDR1 SGDLS, CDR2 YYNGEE. The chain's CDR3 is CASSVSGSQTDTQYF. CDR3 bases: TGTGCCAGCAGCGTGTCGGGGTCGCAGACAGATACGCAGTATTTT.

V usage is TRBV19 and J usage is TRBJ2-1; 16 bases align to TRBD2. In germline, CDR1 is LNHDA, CDR2 SQIVND (reference sequence). CDR3 length equals 17 residues. V lost 4 bases, J lost 4 bases, and 4 bases stayed unmatched. The CDR3, as DNA: TGTGCCAGTAGTAGAGGGACTAGCGGGAGGGTATACAATGAGCAGTTCTTC. Its protein product is CASSRGTSGRVYNEQFF.

The rearrangement links TRBV7-6 to TRBJ2-1; 11 bases are shared with TRBD2. The ends lost 0 bases at V and 5 bases at J; junction bases unmatched: 9. Germline V CDR1 and CDR2: SGHVS, FNYEAQ. The CDR3 totals 18 residues. This CDR3 is CASSLAASGRLGDNEQFF. In DNA form, the CDR3 reads TGTGCCAGCAGCTTAGCGGCTAGCGGGAGGTTAGGGGACAATGAGCAGTTCTTC.

The V and J genes are TRBV9 and TRBJ2-2; 11 nucleotides agree with TRBD2. CDR3 length: 16 amino acids. Germline loops: CDR1 SGDLS, CDR2 YYNGEE. With V trimmed by 4 bases and J by 2 bases, 4 bases remained unmatched. The CDR3 loop is CASSILAGGNTGELFF. CDR3 nucleotide sequence: TGTGCCAGCAGCATTCTAGCGGGAGGCAACACCGGGGAGCTGTTTTTT. Full variable domain (remainder filled in from reference TRBV9 and TRBJ2-2): DSGVTQTPKHLITATGQRVTLRCSPRSGDLSVYWYQQSLDQGLQFLIQYYNGEERAKGNILERFSAQQFPDLHSELNLSSLELGDSALYFCASSILAGGNTGELFFGEGSRLTVL.

The chain combines TRBV6-5 with TRBJ1-4; D gene ambiguous. Germline V gene data show CDR1 as MNHEY and CDR2 as SVGAGI. V was shortened by 5 bases and J by 11 bases, with 18 bases between the two germline ends. CDR3 length: 14 residues. The chain's CDR3 is CASSTGGGVAKLFF. The CDR3 DNA sequence: TGTGCCAGCAGTACGGGAGGCGGTGTTGCGAAACTGTTTTTT.

J is TRBJ2-2 and V is TRBV29-1; TRBD2 matches 8 bases. After removal of 7 bases from V and 3 bases from J, the junction contained 7 bases not matched to a gene. The V gene's germline CDR1 is SQVTM and CDR2 ANQGSEA. The CDR3 spans 14 residues. In DNA, the CDR3 is TGCAGCGGCACAAGCGGGAGACACACCGGGGAGCTGTTTTTT. Translating gives CSGTSGRHTGELFF.

V is TRBV7-2 and J is TRBJ2-1, with 7 bases fitting TRBD2. CDR1 SGHTA and CDR2 FQGNSA come from the germline V gene. CDR3 length equals 18 residues. J gave up 0 bases and V 1 base, and 9 bases lay outside the gene matches. The CDR3, as DNA: TGTGCCAGCAGCTTAGGACCTCGGCTAGCGGTCTCCTACAATGAGCAGTTCTTC. Protein: CASSLGPRLAVSYNEQFF.

This clone was recorded only once. The J gene is TRBJ2-7, the V gene TRBV5-4, with a weak D call TRBD2 (6 bases). Germline V gives CDR1 SGHNT, CDR2 YYREEE (reference sequence). The CDR3 contains 13 residues. V lost 3 bases, J lost 1 base, and 8 bases lay in between. CDR3 loop: CASSSAGSYEQYV. In DNA, the CDR3 is TGTGCCAGCAGCTCGGCGGGATCCTACGAGCAGTACGTC.

The chain employs TRBV5-4 and TRBJ2-7; 10 positions agree with TRBD1. Losses at the gene ends were 5 bases for V and 10 bases for J; bases not matched to a gene: 12. The CDR3 covers 14 residues. From germline, CDR1 is SGHNT and CDR2 YYREEE (reference sequence). For the CDR3, the DNA is TGTGCCAGCAGTCAGGACAGGGGGTCGGATCGACAGTACGTC. Translated, it gives CASSQDRGSDRQYV.

This sequence joins TRBV15 and TRBJ2-4; possible D gene TRBD1, 6 bases. Germline CDR1 reads LNHNV; CDR2 reads YYDKDF (reference sequence). This CDR3 contains 14 residues. Trimming removed 0 bases from V and 8 bases from J, with 11 bases in between. Here the CDR3 reads CATSRDRGWDIQYF. The DNA for the CDR3 is TGTGCCACCAGCAGAGACAGGGGTTGGGACATTCAGTACTTC. Using reference TRBV15 and TRBJ2-4 for the parts outside the CDR3, the full variable domain is DAMVIQNPRYQVTQFGKPVTLSCSQTLNHNVMYWYQQKSSQAPKLLFHYYDKDFNNEADTPDNFQSRRPNTSFCFLDIRSPGLGDTAMYLCATSRDRGWDIQYFGAGTRLSVL.

The chain has TRBV11-3 and TRBJ2-5; 7 positions match TRBD2. The CDR3 is 14 amino acids. The germline gives CDR1 SGHNT, CDR2 YENEEA. The V segment lost 1 base and the J segment 1 base; nucleotides outside the gene matches: 0. The CDR3 nucleotides read TGTGCCAGCAGCTTAGCGGGGGGCCAAGAGACCCAGTACTTC. It specifies CASSLAGGQETQYF.

The chain carries TRBV4-1 and TRBJ2-1; TRBD2 agrees at 7 bases. V lost 0 bases and J lost 0; bases outside the gene matches: 8. Germline CDR1 MGHRA, CDR2 YSYEKL. The CDR3 consists of 18 residues. CDR3 protein: CASSQDPSGLSSYNEQFF. CDR3 in DNA: TGCGCCAGCAGCCAAGATCCTAGCGGACTGAGCTCCTACAATGAGCAGTTCTTC.

The V and J genes are TRBV4-1 and TRBJ1-1; 7 bases match TRBD1. In germline, CDR1 is MGHRA, CDR2 YSYEKL. V dropped 2 bases and J dropped 1; count of bases not matched to a gene: 7. This CDR3 contains 16 residues. The CDR3 DNA follows: TGCGCCAGCAGCCAACCTCTCCGACAGGGGAACACTGAAGCTTTCTTT. It translates to CASSQPLRQGNTEAFF.

The CDR3 DNA reads TGTGCCAGCAGCGCGCCAGGGGATACGCAGTATTTT. Encoded protein: CASSAPGDTQYF. The chain links TRBV9 to TRBJ2-3; perhaps TRBD1 as D (5 bases). Germline V gives CDR1 SGDLS, CDR2 YYNGEE. The CDR3 extends over 12 amino acids. V was shortened by 3 bases and J by 6 bases, with 8 bases between the two germline ends. Variable domain in full (rest from reference TRBV9 and TRBJ2-3): DSGVTQTPKHLITATGQRVTLRCSPRSGDLSVYWYQQSLDQGLQFLIQYYNGEERAKGNILERFSAQQFPDLHSELNLSSLELGDSALYFCASSAPGDTQYFGPGTRLTVL.

This clone was detected only a few times. V is TRBV27 and J is TRBJ2-1; the D gene is possibly TRBD2 (6 bases). The CDR3 totals 14 residues. V was shortened by 2 bases and J by 3 bases, with 8 bases between the two germline ends. Germline values: CDR1 MNHEY, CDR2 SMNVEV (reference sequence). CDR3 in amino acids: CASSLGGNYNEQFF. DNA of the CDR3: TGTGCCAGCAGTTTAGGGGGGAACTACAATGAGCAGTTCTTC.

The V gene is TRBV29-1, the J gene TRBJ2-7; D is perhaps TRBD2 (6 bases). The V gene's germline CDR1 is SQVTM and CDR2 ANQGSEA. V was shortened by 0 bases and J by 4 bases, with 16 bases between the two germline ends. CDR3 length: 15 amino acids. CDR3 loop: CSVEDRGTVPYEQYF. CDR3 coding DNA: TGCAGCGTTGAAGATCGGGGGACCGTCCCGTACGAGCAGTACTTC.

In its sample, this clone was seen a few times. The rearrangement joins TRBV4-3 to TRBJ1-1; 9 bases map to TRBD1. CDR3 length: 18 amino acids. V lost 0 bases and J lost 10; bases outside the gene matches: 18. The germline V gene has CDR1 LGHNA and CDR2 YSLEER. CDR3 protein: CASSQDRGQGVRVGGAFF. The DNA of the CDR3 is TGCGCCAGCAGCCAAGATCGGGGACAGGGAGTAAGAGTAGGTGGAGCTTTCTTT.

CDR3 coding DNA: TGTGCCAGCAGCGACAGGGGCGAGCAGTTCTTC. The encoded protein is CASSDRGEQFF. This chain links TRBV9 with TRBJ2-1; the match to TRBD1 covers 7 bases. After removal of 3 bases from V and 10 bases from J, the junction contained 1 base not matched to a gene. This CDR3 comprises 11 residues. CDR1 and CDR2 (germline): SGDLS, YYNGEE.

V is TRBV19 and J is TRBJ2-3, with TRBD2 matching 9 bases. CDR1 LNHDA and CDR2 SQIVND come from the germline V gene (reference sequence). V shed 3 bases, J shed 2 bases, and the junction held 3 bases outside the gene matches. This CDR3 is 15 amino acids long. CDR3 residues: CASSILAGFTDTQYF. The CDR3 region has the DNA TGTGCCAGTAGTATCCTAGCGGGGTTCACAGATACGCAGTATTTT.

A few counts support this clone. The genes are TRBV27 and TRBJ2-1, with D maybe TRBD2 (5 bases). This CDR3 is 15 amino acids long. The ends were cut back, 6 bases at V and 4 bases at J, with 16 bases in the middle. CDR1 MNHEY and CDR2 SMNVEV come from the germline V gene (reference sequence). In nucleotides, the CDR3 is TGTGCCAGCAGGGCGGGCGCCCCAGGTTACAATGAGCAGTTCTTC. This codes for CASRAGAPGYNEQFF.

The chain carries TRBV4-3 and TRBJ1-5, with D maybe TRBD1 (5 bases). CDR1 is LGHNA and CDR2 is YSLEER in the germline V gene. CDR3 length: 13 amino acids. Trimming left V 4 bases short and J 7 bases short, with 11 bases between. The CDR3 sequence: CASSLDSFQPQHF. CDR3 sequence (DNA): TGCGCCAGCAGCCTAGACAGTTTCCAGCCCCAGCATTTT.

This chain uses TRBV9 with TRBJ2-5; 9 nucleotides align to TRBD2. The CDR3 runs to 15 residues. The V gene end was trimmed by 0 bases and the J gene end by 5 bases; junction bases not matched to a gene: 5. In germline, CDR1 is SGDLS, CDR2 YYNGEE. The CDR3 sequence is CASSVDSGSWETQYF. CDR3 nucleotide sequence: TGTGCCAGCAGCGTAGATAGCGGGAGTTGGGAGACCCAGTACTTC.

The chain employs TRBV19 and TRBJ2-7; TRBD2 is a possible D gene (6 bases). CDR3 size: 15 residues. Germline CDR1 is LNHDA and CDR2 is SQIVND (reference sequence). V gave up 9 bases and J gave up 2 bases, with 20 bases separating them. CDR3 DNA: TGTGCCAGCTCTAGGACGGGAGAAAGGACCTACGAGCAGTACTTC. Protein: CASSRTGERTYEQYF.

This clone was seen a single time. The junction does not match germline at one end; this may be a read error. This rearrangement joins TRBV7-9 to TRBJ1-5; D uncertain. The germline V gene has CDR1 SEHNR and CDR2 FQNEAQ (reference sequence). The CDR3 is made up of 13 amino acids. DNA for the CDR3: TGTTCCAGCAGCCTGCAGAACAATCAGCCCCAGCATTTT. Its protein is CSSSLQNNQPQHF. The entire variable domain, with the rest obtained from reference TRBV7-9 and TRBJ1-5, is as follows: DTGVSQNPRHKITKRGQNVTFRCDPISEHNRLYWYRQTLGQGPEFLTYFQNEAQLEKSRLLSDRFSAERPKGSFSTLEIQRTEQGDSAMYLCSSSLQNNQPQHFGDGTRLSIL.

This clone was seen a few times. The V call is TRBV19, the J call TRBJ1-5; D not certain. The length of the CDR3 is 15 residues. Germline loops: CDR1 LNHDA, CDR2 SQIVND (reference sequence). Trimming took off 5 bases at V and 5 bases at J, with 16 bases between the two ends. CDR3 DNA: TGTGCCAGTAGTCTCCTCCGCGAGCTCCATCAGCCCCAGCATTTT. The encoded protein is CASSLLRELHQPQHF.

V gene TRBV4-3 combines with J gene TRBJ1-6; D is unresolved. Germline-derived CDR1 and CDR2 are LGHNA and YSLEER. This CDR3 has 13 residues. V lost 4 bases, J lost 5 bases, and 6 bases lay in between. CDR3: CASSPTNNSPLHF. CDR3 DNA: TGCGCCAGCAGCCCGACTAATAATTCACCCCTCCACTTT.

This clone came up once. The CDR3 reads CASREPRGANEQFF. CDR3 coding DNA: TGTGCCAGCAGGGAACCCAGGGGGGCAAATGAGCAGTTCTTC. The genes are TRBV2 and TRBJ2-1; D is possibly TRBD1 (7 bases). Germline V gene lookup returns CDR1 SNHLY and CDR2 FYNNEI. Deletions cut 6 bases from V and 7 bases from J, with 16 bases between. This CDR3 has 14 residues. Based on the CDR3 plus reference TRBV2 and TRBJ2-1, the full variable domain is EPEVTQTPSHQVTQMGQEVILRCVPISNHLYFYWYRQILGQKVEFLVSFYNNEISEKSEIFDDQFSVERPDGSNFTLKIRSTKLEDSAMYFCASREPRGANEQFFGPGTRLTVL.